This T cell receptor (beta chain) was recorded in a study of T-cell memory formation after mild COVID-19. Broader study findings: CD4/CD8 balance held among clones contracting day 15 to 85, and later expanders leaned CD4+. Within pre-infection memory, some responding clones were found, suggesting cross-reactive memory joined.

TCRdb reanalysed the 5' RACE reads using MiXCR and keeps one entry per CDR3 protein. The data show roughly 120,000 distinct CDR3 sequences, about 15% seen once. A remark on this clonotype: Antigen unknown.

The CDR3 length is 18 residues. Per germline, CDR1 LGHNA and CDR2 YNFKEQ. Trimming cost V 0 bases and J 0 bases, with 14 bases left between them. The clonotype comes from an adult woman who had mild COVID-19 (a few samples of this study predate the infection). Cell type and time point are not known. The chain couples TRBV4-2 to TRBJ2-2; the D call may be TRBD1 or TRBD2 (5 bases each). The sample was PBMCs or a T cell subset sorted from them (not recorded which). For the CDR3, the DNA is TGTGCCAGCAGCCAAGAGGCCCCCGGGGCTGCGAACACCGGGGAGCTGTTTTTT. It specifies CASSQEAPGAANTGELFF.